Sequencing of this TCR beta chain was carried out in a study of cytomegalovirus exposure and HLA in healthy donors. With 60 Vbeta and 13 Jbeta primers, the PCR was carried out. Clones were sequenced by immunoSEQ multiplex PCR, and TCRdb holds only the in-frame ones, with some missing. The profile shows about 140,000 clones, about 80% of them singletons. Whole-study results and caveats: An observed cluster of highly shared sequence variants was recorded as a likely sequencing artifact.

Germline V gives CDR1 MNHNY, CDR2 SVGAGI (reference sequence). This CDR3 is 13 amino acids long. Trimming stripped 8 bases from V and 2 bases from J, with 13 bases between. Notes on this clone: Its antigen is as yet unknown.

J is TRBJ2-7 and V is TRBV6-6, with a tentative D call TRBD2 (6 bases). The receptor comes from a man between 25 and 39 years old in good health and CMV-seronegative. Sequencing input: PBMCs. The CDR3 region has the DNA TGTGCCAGCTCCCGGGCGGGGACCTACGAGCAGTACTTC. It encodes CASSRAGTYEQYF.